Shown below are 30 T cell receptor beta chains from a single sample sequenced in a study of blood T cell repertoires in COVID-19. TCRdb's table, derived via immunoSEQ multiplex PCR, lists solely in-frame clones and lacks some. The sample includes 45,000 to 50,000 clones, 70% to 90% of them seen just once. The material sequenced was peripheral blood. The receptors originated from a human donor in a cohort sampled during active COVID-19.

The V call is TRBV2, the J call TRBJ1-2; 7 bases fit TRBD1. This CDR3 region has 15 residues. The V gene end was trimmed by 8 bases and the J gene end by 4 bases; junction bases not matched to a gene: 13. Germline loops: CDR1 SNHLY, CDR2 FYNNEI. In DNA form, the CDR3 reads TGTGCCAGCCGCCGAGGGGGCATTGGATTCTATGGCTACACCTTC. Translated, it gives CASRRGGIGFYGYTF.

The count of this clone is one. The genes are TRBV14 and TRBJ1-1; 7 bases match TRBD1. J lost 6 bases, V lost 5 bases, and 6 bases had no gene match. The CDR3 has 13 amino acids. From germline, CDR1 is SGHDN and CDR2 FVKESK. CDR3 nucleotide sequence: TGTGCCAGCAGCTACAGGGGTGAGGCTGAAGCTTTCTTT. It encodes CASSYRGEAEAFF. Looking up the rest from reference TRBV14 and TRBJ1-1 gives the full variable domain: EAGVTQFPSHSVIEKGQTVTLRCDPISGHDNLYWYRRVMGKEIKFLLHFVKESKQDESGMPNNRFLAERTGGTYSTLKVQPAELEDSGVYFCASSYRGEAEAFFGQGTRLTVV.

The chain employs TRBV20-1 and TRBJ2-1, with TRBD1 identical over 11 bases. The CDR3 covers 16 residues. Germline V gives CDR1 DFQATT, CDR2 SNEGSKA (reference sequence). The V gene end was trimmed by 6 bases and the J gene end by 6 bases; junction bases not matched to a gene: 13. The CDR3 protein is CSASLALDRGRNEQFF. CDR3 coding DNA: TGCAGTGCGAGTCTCGCTTTGGACAGGGGGCGCAATGAGCAGTTCTTC.

This clone was seen only once. The rearrangement links TRBV5-4 to TRBJ2-3; perhaps TRBD2 as D (5 bases). V dropped 3 bases and J dropped 6 bases, with 11 bases sitting between them. Germline CDR1 is SGHNT and CDR2 is YYREEE (reference sequence). This CDR3 has 13 residues. Here the CDR3 DNA reads TGTGCCAGCAGCTCCGCGGGCGTCGATACGCAGTATTTT. Translated, it gives CASSSAGVDTQYF.

This clone has a handful of counts. The rearrangement joins TRBV6-2 or TRBV6-3 to TRBJ2-3, with D maybe TRBD2 (6 bases). The germline gives CDR1 MNHEY, CDR2 SVGEGT. The CDR3 length is 16 residues. The ends were cut back, 0 bases at V and 1 base at J, with 11 bases in the middle. CDR3 DNA sequence: TGTGCCAGCAGTTACTCGTCAAAGCGGGGCACAGATACGCAGTATTTT. This encodes CASSYSSKRGTDTQYF.

The genes are TRBV5-1 and TRBJ2-6, with a possible D match to TRBD2 (6 bases). CDR3 size: 18 residues. Germline CDR1 is SGHRS and CDR2 is YFSETQ. Deletions cut 4 bases from V and 0 bases from J, with 17 bases between. The CDR3 DNA reads as TGCGCCAGCAGCATCACTGCGGGGCCAAGCTCTGGGGCCAACGTCCTGACTTTC. Translation: CASSITAGPSSGANVLTF. Variable domain in full (rest from reference TRBV5-1 and TRBJ2-6): KAGVTQTPRYLIKTRGQQVTLSCSPISGHRSVSWYQQTPGQGLQFLFEYFSETQRNKGNFPGRFSGRQFSNSRSEMNVSTLELGDSALYLCASSITAGPSSGANVLTFGAGSRLTVL.

The chain combines TRBV28 with TRBJ1-5; D may be TRBD1 (6 bases). The V gene's germline CDR1 is MDHEN and CDR2 SYDVKM. This CDR3 spans 14 amino acids. Trimming removed 8 bases at V and 4 bases at J, with 15 bases between. CDR3 sequence: CASGQGSPNQPQHF. DNA for the CDR3: TGTGCCAGCGGCCAGGGGTCCCCTAATCAGCCCCAGCATTTT.

This clone was observed a single time. The J gene is TRBJ2-7, the V gene TRBV7-2; the match to TRBD1 covers 9 bases. CDR1 and CDR2 from the germline V gene are SGHTA and FQGNSA. This CDR3 has 15 residues. The V gene end was trimmed by 5 bases and the J gene end by 3 bases; junction bases not matched to a gene: 8. This CDR3 reads CASSLAWGQGYEQYF. Here the CDR3 DNA reads TGTGCCAGCAGCCTCGCATGGGGACAGGGCTACGAGCAGTACTTC.

The genes are TRBV6-6 and TRBJ2-7; D unclear. There are 16 residues in the CDR3. Between the trimmed V and J ends, which lost 0 bases and 0 bases, there was a span of 12 bases. Germline-derived CDR1 and CDR2 are MNHNY and SVGAGI (reference sequence). CDR3 amino acids: CASSYSVQQSSYEQYF. CDR3 DNA sequence: TGTGCCAGCAGTTACTCGGTACAGCAATCCTCCTACGAGCAGTACTTC.

The rearrangement uses TRBV4-1 and TRBJ2-7; 7 bases agree with TRBD2. The CDR3 covers 15 residues. Germline CDR1 and CDR2: MGHRA and YSYEKL. Trimming at V came to 0 bases and at J to 4 bases, leaving 6 bases not matched to a gene. Here the CDR3 DNA reads TGCGCCAGCAGCCAAGAATCGGGGGGAGGGTACGAGCAGTACTTC. Translating it yields CASSQESGGGYEQYF.

The chain recombines TRBV9 with TRBJ2-3, with TRBD2 matching 9 bases. The V gene end was trimmed by 0 bases and the J gene end by 4 bases; junction bases not matched to a gene: 6. The CDR3 spans 16 residues. Germline CDR1 reads SGDLS; CDR2 reads YYNGEE. The CDR3 DNA follows: TGTGCCAGCAGCGTAGGTCTAGCGGGGTGGGCAGATACGCAGTATTTT. Translating it yields CASSVGLAGWADTQYF.

The J gene is TRBJ2-5, the V gene TRBV9; 12 bases align to TRBD2. The V gene end was trimmed by 4 bases and the J gene end by 5 bases; junction bases not matched to a gene: 9. The CDR3 length is 16 residues. Germline-derived CDR1 and CDR2 are SGDLS and YYNGEE. The CDR3 DNA follows: TGTGCCAGCAGCCAACTAGCGGGGGGCCCCCTGGAGACCCAGTACTTC. This encodes CASSQLAGGPLETQYF.

The V gene is TRBV5-5, the J gene TRBJ1-1, with TRBD1 matching 10 bases. The CDR3 runs 15 residues. J was trimmed by 8 bases and V by 0 bases; bases with no gene match: 7. Germline loops: CDR1 SGHKS, CDR2 YYEKEE (reference sequence). The CDR3 here is CASSLGWGQGTEAFF. In DNA form, the CDR3 reads TGTGCCAGCAGCTTGGGTTGGGGACAGGGGACCGAAGCTTTCTTT.

The chain recombines TRBV6-5 with TRBJ2-3; D gene uncertain. This CDR3 is built from 13 residues. CDR1 is MNHEY, CDR2 SVGAGI, per germline. Trimming stripped 2 bases from V and 4 bases from J, with 7 bases between. Here the CDR3 reads CASSYARSDTQYF. The CDR3 coding sequence is TGTGCCAGCAGTTACGCCCGGTCAGATACGCAGTATTTT.

This rearrangement joins TRBV19 to TRBJ2-3, with TRBD2 matching 7 bases. The CDR3 length is 15 residues. In germline, CDR1 is LNHDA, CDR2 SQIVND (reference sequence). J was trimmed by 3 bases and V by 4 bases; bases with no gene match: 7. The CDR3 sequence is CASSRDGGRTDTQYF. DNA of the CDR3: TGTGCCAGTAGTAGGGACGGGGGGAGGACAGATACGCAGTATTTT.

The chain joins TRBV6-6 to TRBJ2-7; TRBD1 might be the D (6 bases). The CDR3 is made up of 14 amino acids. V dropped 6 bases and J dropped 0 bases, with 12 bases sitting between them. Germline V lookup: CDR1 MNHNY, CDR2 SVGAGI (reference sequence). CDR3 coding DNA: TGTGCCAGCAGCGGCCGGGACAACTCCTACGAGCAGTACTTC. Encoded protein: CASSGRDNSYEQYF.

This clone has just one count. The V and J genes are TRBV4-3 and TRBJ2-1; 7 bases are a match to TRBD2. Looked up from germline, CDR1 is LGHNA and CDR2 is YSLEER. V shed 4 bases, J shed 8 bases, and the junction held 11 bases outside the gene matches. CDR3 length equals 15 residues. The CDR3 nucleotides are TGCGCCAGCAGCCCTCAGCCGGGGGGTAATCATGAGCAGTTCTTC. Amino acids: CASSPQPGGNHEQFF.

This chain uses TRBV30 with TRBJ1-2; D is undetermined. Germline assignment: CDR1 GTSNPN and CDR2 SVGIG (reference sequence). Trimming removed 0 bases at V and 4 bases at J, with 6 bases between. The CDR3 has 12 residues. The chain's CDR3 is CAWSVVAYGYTF. The DNA of the CDR3 is TGTGCCTGGAGTGTGGTAGCCTATGGCTACACCTTC.

This clone was found a few times. The chain couples TRBV6-5 to TRBJ1-6, with D maybe TRBD1 (5 bases). With 6 bases removed from V and 9 bases from J, the gap between germline ends came to 9 bases. The CDR3 covers 12 residues. Germline values: CDR1 MNHEY, CDR2 SVGAGI. CDR3 amino acids: CASSQGASPLHF. For the CDR3, the DNA is TGTGCCAGCAGCCAAGGGGCTTCACCCCTCCACTTT.

This chain joins TRBV7-9 and TRBJ2-1, with a tentative D call TRBD2 (7 bases). CDR1 and CDR2 (germline): SEHNR, FQNEAQ (reference sequence). The CDR3 length is 18 residues. Trimming shortened V by 0 bases and J by 5 bases, and 20 bases separated the two germline ends. The CDR3 region is CASSLAYGLEGENNEQFF. CDR3 coding DNA: TGTGCCAGCAGCTTAGCGTATGGACTAGAGGGGGAAAACAATGAGCAGTTCTTC.

The CDR3 region has the DNA TGTGCCAGCAGCTTGGAGCGGGGGCTTTTGGGTCAGCCCCAGCATTTT. Translating it yields CASSLERGLLGQPQHF. The chain recombines TRBV5-6 with TRBJ1-5, with D perhaps matching TRBD1 (6 bases). The CDR3 length is 16 residues. Trimming removed 0 bases at V and 6 bases at J, with 16 bases between. CDR1 is SGHDT, CDR2 YYEEEE, per germline.

V is TRBV5-1 and J is TRBJ2-5, with TRBD2 matching over 9 bases. Germline CDR1 is SGHRS and CDR2 is YFSETQ. J was trimmed by 4 bases and V by 3 bases; bases with no gene match: 4. The CDR3 length is 14 residues. The CDR3 reads CASSSRAGGETQYF. The CDR3 DNA follows: TGCGCCAGCAGCTCCAGAGCGGGGGGAGAGACCCAGTACTTC.

The J gene is TRBJ1-2, the V gene TRBV6-4, with D possibly TRBD1 on 5 matching bases. CDR3 size: 14 residues. V was pared by 6 bases and J by 6 bases, with 17 bases between. The germline CDR1 and CDR2 sequences are MRHNA and SNTAGT. In DNA, the CDR3 is TGTGCCAGCAGCCCGGAGTCGGGGGGGGATGGCTACACCTTC. Its protein is CASSPESGGDGYTF.

The chain is built from TRBV3-1 (or the pseudogene TRBV3-2) and TRBJ1-1; 7 bases are shared with TRBD1. V trimming: 4 bases; J trimming: 6 bases; junction bases outside the gene matches: 2. Germline loops: CDR1 LGHDT, CDR2 YNNKEL (reference sequence). CDR3 length: 12 amino acids. The CDR3 DNA reads TGTGCCAGCAGCCTTACAGGGGCTGAAGCTTTCTTT. Protein sequence: CASSLTGAEAFF.

The chain couples TRBV27 to TRBJ1-6; 7 nucleotides match TRBD1. Germline V gene lookup returns CDR1 MNHEY and CDR2 SMNVEV (reference sequence). There are 16 residues in the CDR3. J was trimmed by 5 bases and V by 6 bases; bases with no gene match: 10. In nucleotides, the CDR3 is TGTGCCAGCAGCTATTTAGACAGGGAGAATAATTCACCCCTCCACTTT. As protein: CASSYLDRENNSPLHF.

V gene TRBV28 combines with J gene TRBJ2-7, with TRBD1 matching 7 bases. After removal of 6 bases from V and 2 bases from J, the junction contained 7 bases not matched to a gene. This CDR3 spans 14 amino acids. CDR1 and CDR2 (germline): MDHEN, SYDVKM. The CDR3 reads CASSNRDRPYEQYF. DNA for the CDR3: TGTGCCAGCAGCAACCGGGACAGACCCTACGAGCAGTACTTC.

This chain joins TRBV9 and TRBJ1-4; D possibly corresponds to TRBD1 (6 bases). Germline CDR1 SGDLS, CDR2 YYNGEE. V was shortened by 3 bases and J by 1 base, with 19 bases between the two germline ends. The CDR3 contains 18 residues. The CDR3 spells CASSGGTLGVRTNEKLFF. Here the CDR3 DNA reads TGTGCCAGCAGCGGAGGGACACTCGGGGTTCGAACTAATGAAAAACTGTTTTTT.

This clone was observed a single time. This chain links TRBV24-1 with TRBJ1-1; the match to TRBD1 covers 12 bases. V was clipped by 2 bases and J by 3 bases; unmatched bases: 21. The germline V gene encodes CDR1 KGHDR and CDR2 SFDVKD. The CDR3 length is 22 residues. Here the CDR3 reads CATSDYHPGQGAFFSSYTEAFF. Written as DNA, the CDR3 is TGTGCCACCAGTGATTATCATCCGGGACAGGGGGCTTTCTTCTCTTCATACACTGAAGCTTTCTTT.

In this sample, this clone is medium-sized (0.01 to 0.1%). The chain is built from TRBV5-6 and TRBJ1-2; D uncertain. Germline V gene sequence: CDR1 SGHDT, CDR2 YYEEEE. This CDR3 region has 13 residues. V lost 0 bases, J lost 3 bases, and 6 bases lay in between. The CDR3 reads CASSLGRYYGYTF. For the CDR3, the DNA is TGTGCCAGCAGCTTGGGTCGGTACTATGGCTACACCTTC.

The chain employs TRBV6-2 or TRBV6-3 and TRBJ2-1; D is undetermined. Deletions cut 0 bases from V and 8 bases from J, with 5 bases between. This CDR3 spans 12 amino acids. Germline assignment: CDR1 MNHEY and CDR2 SVGEGT. The CDR3 nucleotides read TGTGCCAGCAGTTACTCTCTCGATGAGCAGTTCTTC. Protein sequence: CASSYSLDEQFF.